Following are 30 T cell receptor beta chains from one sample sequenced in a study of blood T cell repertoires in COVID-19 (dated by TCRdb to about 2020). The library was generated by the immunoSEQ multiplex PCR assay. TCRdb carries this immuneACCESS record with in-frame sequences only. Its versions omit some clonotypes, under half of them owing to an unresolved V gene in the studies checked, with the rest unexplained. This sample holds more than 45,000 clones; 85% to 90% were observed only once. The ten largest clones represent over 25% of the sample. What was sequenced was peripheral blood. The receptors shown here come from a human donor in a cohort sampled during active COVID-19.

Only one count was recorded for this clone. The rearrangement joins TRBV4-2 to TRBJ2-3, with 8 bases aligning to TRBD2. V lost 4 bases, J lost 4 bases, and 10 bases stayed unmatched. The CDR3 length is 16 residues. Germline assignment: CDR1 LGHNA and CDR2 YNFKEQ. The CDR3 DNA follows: TGTGCCAGCAGCCGGCCTCCCGGGGGGGCGTCAGATACGCAGTATTTT. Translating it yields CASSRPPGGASDTQYF.

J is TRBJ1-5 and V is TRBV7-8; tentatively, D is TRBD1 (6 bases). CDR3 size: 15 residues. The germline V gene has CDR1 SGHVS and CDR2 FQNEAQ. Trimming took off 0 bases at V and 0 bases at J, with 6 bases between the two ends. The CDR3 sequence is CASSLADSSNQPQHF. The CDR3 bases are TGTGCCAGCAGCTTAGCGGACAGTAGCAATCAGCCCCAGCATTTT.

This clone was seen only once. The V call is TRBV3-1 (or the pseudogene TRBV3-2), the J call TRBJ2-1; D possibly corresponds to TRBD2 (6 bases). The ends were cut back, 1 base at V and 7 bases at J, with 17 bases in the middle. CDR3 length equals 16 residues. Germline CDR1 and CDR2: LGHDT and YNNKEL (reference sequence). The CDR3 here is CASSQGFSGRGNEQFF. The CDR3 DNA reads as TGTGCCAGCAGCCAAGGGTTCAGCGGGCGTGGTAATGAGCAGTTCTTC.

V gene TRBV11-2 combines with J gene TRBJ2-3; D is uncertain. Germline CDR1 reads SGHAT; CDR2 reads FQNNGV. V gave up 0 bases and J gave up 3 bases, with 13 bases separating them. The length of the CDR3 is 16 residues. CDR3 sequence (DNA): TGTGCCAGCAGCTTAGATGGCGGAAAGGCAACAGATACGCAGTATTTT. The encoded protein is CASSLDGGKATDTQYF.

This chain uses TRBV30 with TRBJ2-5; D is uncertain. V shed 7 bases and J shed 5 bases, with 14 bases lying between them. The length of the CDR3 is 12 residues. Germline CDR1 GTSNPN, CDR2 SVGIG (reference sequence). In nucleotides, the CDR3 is TGTGCCTTCAAAGGCGGTTCGGAGACCCAGTACTTC. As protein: CAFKGGSETQYF.

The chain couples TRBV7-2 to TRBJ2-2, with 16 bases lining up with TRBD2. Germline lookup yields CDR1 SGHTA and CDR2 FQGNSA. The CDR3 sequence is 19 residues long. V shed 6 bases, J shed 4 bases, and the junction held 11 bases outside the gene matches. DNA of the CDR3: TGTGCCAGCAGACCGGGACTAGCGGGAGGGACCCCGAGCACCGGGGAGCTGTTTTTT. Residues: CASRPGLAGGTPSTGELFF.

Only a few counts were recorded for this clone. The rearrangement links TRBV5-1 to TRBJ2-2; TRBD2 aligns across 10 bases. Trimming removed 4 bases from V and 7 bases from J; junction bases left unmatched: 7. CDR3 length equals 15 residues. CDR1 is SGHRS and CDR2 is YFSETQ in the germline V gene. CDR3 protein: CASSPGTSVGGELFF. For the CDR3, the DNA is TGCGCCAGCAGCCCTGGGACTAGCGTGGGCGGGGAGCTGTTTTTT.

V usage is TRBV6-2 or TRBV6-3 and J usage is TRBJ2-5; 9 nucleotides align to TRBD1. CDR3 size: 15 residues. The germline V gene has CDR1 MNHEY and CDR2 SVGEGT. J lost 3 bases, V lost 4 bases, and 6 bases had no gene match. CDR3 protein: CASSWGQGDKETQYF. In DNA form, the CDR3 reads TGTGCCAGCAGTTGGGGACAGGGTGATAAAGAGACCCAGTACTTC.

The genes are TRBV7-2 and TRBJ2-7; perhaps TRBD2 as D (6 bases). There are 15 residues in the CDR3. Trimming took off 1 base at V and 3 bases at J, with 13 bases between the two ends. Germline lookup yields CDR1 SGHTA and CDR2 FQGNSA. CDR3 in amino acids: CASSLDGSGYYEQYF. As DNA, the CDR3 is TGTGCCAGCAGCTTAGATGGTAGCGGATACTACGAGCAGTACTTC.

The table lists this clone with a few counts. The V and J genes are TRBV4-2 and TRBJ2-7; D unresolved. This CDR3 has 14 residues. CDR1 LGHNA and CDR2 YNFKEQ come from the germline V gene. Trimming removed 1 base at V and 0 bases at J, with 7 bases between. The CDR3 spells CASSQAPSSYEQYF. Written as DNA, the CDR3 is TGTGCCAGCAGCCAAGCCCCCAGCTCCTACGAGCAGTACTTC.

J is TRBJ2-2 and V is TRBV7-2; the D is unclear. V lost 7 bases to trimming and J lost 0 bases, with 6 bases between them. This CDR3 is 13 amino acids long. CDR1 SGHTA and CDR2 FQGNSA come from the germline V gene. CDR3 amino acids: CASTFTNTGELFF. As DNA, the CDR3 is TGTGCCAGCACCTTTACGAACACCGGGGAGCTGTTTTTT.

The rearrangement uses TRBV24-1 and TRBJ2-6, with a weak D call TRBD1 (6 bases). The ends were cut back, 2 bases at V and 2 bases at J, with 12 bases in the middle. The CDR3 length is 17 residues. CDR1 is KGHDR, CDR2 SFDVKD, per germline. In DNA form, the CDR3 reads TGTGCCACCAGTGATTGGGGCAGGGGTCCTGGGGCCAACGTCCTGACTTTC. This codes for CATSDWGRGPGANVLTF.

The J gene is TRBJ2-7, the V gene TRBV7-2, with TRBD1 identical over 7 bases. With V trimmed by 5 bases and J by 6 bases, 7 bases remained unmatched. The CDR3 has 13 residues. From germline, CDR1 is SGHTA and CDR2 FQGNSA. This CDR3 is CASSPRRGSEQYV. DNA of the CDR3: TGTGCCAGCAGCCCCCGCAGGGGGTCCGAGCAGTACGTC.

CDR3 coding DNA: TGTGCCAGCAGTTTGAGTTATAATTCACCCCTCCACTTT. This encodes CASSLSYNSPLHF. The chain couples TRBV6-2 or TRBV6-3 to TRBJ1-6, with no clear D. Germline loops: CDR1 MNHEY, CDR2 SVGEGT. The CDR3 extends over 13 amino acids. V lost 4 bases, J lost 4 bases, and 5 bases lay in between.

The chain's CDR3 is CASRGTGANYGYTF. The CDR3 DNA reads as TGTGCCAGCAGAGGTACCGGGGCTAACTATGGCTACACCTTC. This chain joins TRBV6-5 and TRBJ1-2; no firm D call. The germline V gene encodes CDR1 MNHEY and CDR2 SVGAGI. V was cut by 6 bases and J by 0 bases, with 11 bases left in between. The length of the CDR3 is 14 residues.

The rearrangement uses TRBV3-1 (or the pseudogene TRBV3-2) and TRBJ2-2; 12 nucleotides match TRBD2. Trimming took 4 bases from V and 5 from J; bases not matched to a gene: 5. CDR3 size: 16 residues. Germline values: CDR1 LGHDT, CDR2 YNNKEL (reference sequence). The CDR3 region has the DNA TGTGCCAGCAGCCTCACCGGGACTAGCGGGACCGGGGAGCTGTTTTTT. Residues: CASSLTGTSGTGELFF.

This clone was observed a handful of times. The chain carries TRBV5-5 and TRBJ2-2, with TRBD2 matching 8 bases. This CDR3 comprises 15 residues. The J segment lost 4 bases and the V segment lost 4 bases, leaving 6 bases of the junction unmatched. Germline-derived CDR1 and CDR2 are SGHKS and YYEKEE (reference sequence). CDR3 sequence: CASSPRGGGTGELFF. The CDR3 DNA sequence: TGTGCCAGCAGCCCCCGGGGGGGAGGCACCGGGGAGCTGTTTTTT. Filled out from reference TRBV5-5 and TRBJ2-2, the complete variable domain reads DAGVTQSPTHLIKTRGQQVTLRCSPISGHKSVSWYQQVLGQGPQFIFQYYEKEERGRGNFPDRFSARQFPNYSSELNVNALLLGDSALYLCASSPRGGGTGELFFGEGSRLTVL.

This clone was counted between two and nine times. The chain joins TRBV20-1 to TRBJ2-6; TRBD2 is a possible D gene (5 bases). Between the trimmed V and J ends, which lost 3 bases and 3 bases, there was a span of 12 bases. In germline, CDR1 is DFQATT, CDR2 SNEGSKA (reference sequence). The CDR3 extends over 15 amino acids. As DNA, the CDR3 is TGCAGTGCTAGTCCCCCCGGAGGTGGGGCCAACGTCCTGACTTTC. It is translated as CSASPPGGGANVLTF.

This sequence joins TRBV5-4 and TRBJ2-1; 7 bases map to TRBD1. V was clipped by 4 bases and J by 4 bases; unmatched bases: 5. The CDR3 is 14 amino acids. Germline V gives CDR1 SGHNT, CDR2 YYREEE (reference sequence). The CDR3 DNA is TGTGCCAGCAGCCCTCGGGACAGTTACAATGAGCAGTTCTTC. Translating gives CASSPRDSYNEQFF.

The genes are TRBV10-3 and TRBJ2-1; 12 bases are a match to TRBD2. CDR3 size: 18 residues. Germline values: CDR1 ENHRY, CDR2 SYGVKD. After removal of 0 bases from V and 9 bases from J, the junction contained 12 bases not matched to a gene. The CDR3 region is CAISESLASGGEAVEQFF. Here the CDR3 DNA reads TGTGCCATCAGTGAGTCTCTCGCTAGCGGGGGGGAGGCTGTTGAGCAGTTCTTC.

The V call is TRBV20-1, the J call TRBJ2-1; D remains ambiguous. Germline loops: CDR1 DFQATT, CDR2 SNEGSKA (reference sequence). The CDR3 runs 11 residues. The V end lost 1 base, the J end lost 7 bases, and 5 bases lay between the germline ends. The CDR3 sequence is CSARGRNEQFF. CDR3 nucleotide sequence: TGCAGTGCTAGAGGGAGAAATGAGCAGTTCTTC.

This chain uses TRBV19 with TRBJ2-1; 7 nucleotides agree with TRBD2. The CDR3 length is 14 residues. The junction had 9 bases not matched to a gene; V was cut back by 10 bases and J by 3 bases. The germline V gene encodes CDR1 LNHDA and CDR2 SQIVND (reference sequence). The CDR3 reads CATSPGGNYNEQFF. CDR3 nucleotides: TGTGCCACCTCCCCGGGGGGAAACTACAATGAGCAGTTCTTC.

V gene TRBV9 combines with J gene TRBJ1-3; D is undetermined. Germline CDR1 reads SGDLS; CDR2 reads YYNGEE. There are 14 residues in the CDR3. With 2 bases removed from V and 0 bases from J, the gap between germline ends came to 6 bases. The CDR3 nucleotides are TGTGCCAGCAGCGTTCAATTCTCTGGAAACACCATATATTTT. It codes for CASSVQFSGNTIYF.

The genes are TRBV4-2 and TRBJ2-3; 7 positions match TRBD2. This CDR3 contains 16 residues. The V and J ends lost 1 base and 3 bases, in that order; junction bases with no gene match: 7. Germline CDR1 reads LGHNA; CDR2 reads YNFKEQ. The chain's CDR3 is CASSQATSMATDTQYF. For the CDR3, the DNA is TGTGCCAGCAGCCAAGCGACTAGCATGGCGACAGATACGCAGTATTTT.

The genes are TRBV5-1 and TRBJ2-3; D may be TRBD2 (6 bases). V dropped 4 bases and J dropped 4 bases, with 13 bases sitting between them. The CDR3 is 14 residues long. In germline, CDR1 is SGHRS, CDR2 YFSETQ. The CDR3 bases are TGCGCCAGCAGCCCTGGGACTGCTGCAGATACGCAGTATTTT. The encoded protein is CASSPGTAADTQYF.

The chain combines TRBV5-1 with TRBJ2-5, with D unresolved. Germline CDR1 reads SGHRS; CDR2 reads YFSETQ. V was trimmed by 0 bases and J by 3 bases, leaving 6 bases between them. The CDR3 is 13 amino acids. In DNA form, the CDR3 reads TGCGCCAGCAGCTTGGGGCAGAAAGAGACCCAGTACTTC. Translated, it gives CASSLGQKETQYF.

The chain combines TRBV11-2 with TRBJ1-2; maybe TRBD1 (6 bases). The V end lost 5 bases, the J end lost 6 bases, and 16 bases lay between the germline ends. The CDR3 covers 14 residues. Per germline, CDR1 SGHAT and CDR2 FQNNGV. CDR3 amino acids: CASSPRGVSDGYTF. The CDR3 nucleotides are TGTGCCAGCAGCCCCAGGGGCGTGAGTGATGGCTACACCTTC. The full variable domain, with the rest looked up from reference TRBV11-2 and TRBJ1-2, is EAGVAQSPRYKIIEKRQSVAFWCNPISGHATLYWYQQILGQGPKLLIQFQNNGVVDDSQLPKDRFSAERLKGVDSTLKIQPAKLEDSAVYLCASSPRGVSDGYTFGSGTRLTVV.

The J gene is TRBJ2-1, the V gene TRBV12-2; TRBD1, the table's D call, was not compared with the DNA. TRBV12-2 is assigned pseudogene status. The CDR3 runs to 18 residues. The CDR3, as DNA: TGTGCAAGTCGCACCCGCTTTCAGGGGCCCAACTCCTACAATGAGCAGTTCTTC. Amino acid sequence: CASRTRFQGPNSYNEQFF.

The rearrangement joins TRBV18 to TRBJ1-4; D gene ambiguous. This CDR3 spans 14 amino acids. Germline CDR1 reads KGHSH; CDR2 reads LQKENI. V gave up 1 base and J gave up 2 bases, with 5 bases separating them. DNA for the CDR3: TGTGCCAGCTCACCACTCCGGACTAATGAAAAACTGTTTTTT. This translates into CASSPLRTNEKLFF.

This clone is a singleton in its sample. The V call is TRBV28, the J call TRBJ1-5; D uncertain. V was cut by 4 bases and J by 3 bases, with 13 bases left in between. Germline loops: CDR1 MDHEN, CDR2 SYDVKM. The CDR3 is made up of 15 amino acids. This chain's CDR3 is CASSSMAGLNQPQHF. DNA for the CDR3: TGTGCCAGCAGTTCCATGGCAGGCCTCAATCAGCCCCAGCATTTT.